This T cell receptor beta chain emerged from a study of blood T cells in healthy people across ages. Findings and limits, study-wide: The donors' CMV status was not determined, possibly confounding changes in expanded clonotypes. Per million T cells, TCR beta diversity dropped roughly linearly as age increased.

For the second PCR, which ran for 7 to 11 cycles, a sample-barcoded 5' primer and a J-beta primer mix were used. MiXCR, run by TCRdb on the 5' RACE reads, gives a single entry per CDR3 protein. Of 1,300,000 or so distinct CDR3 sequences listed, approximately 59% were seen once; the top ten hold roughly 7%. The V gene end was trimmed by 11 bases and the J gene end by 7 bases; junction bases not matched to a gene: 8. Per the germline V gene, CDR1 is ENHRY and CDR2 is SYGVKD. The CDR3 length is 14 residues. For this clonotype: What it recognizes is unknown.

The specimen was blood. The receptor comes from a man younger than 35 in good health. V and J are TRBV10-3 and TRBJ2-1, with 13 nucleotides matching TRBD2. Written as DNA, the CDR3 is TGTGCCGCCACTAGCGGGGGGGCCCAGAATGAGCAGTTCTTC. It translates to CAATSGGAQNEQFF.